The clone carrying this TCR beta chain was recorded only once. The CDR3 loop spans 16 amino acids. Deletions cut 4 bases from V and 4 bases from J, with 16 bases between. Germline V gene data show CDR1 as MNHEY and CDR2 as SMNVEV (reference sequence). The data were obtained in a study of T cell changes during pregnancy in multiple sclerosis. This table comes from immunoSEQ multiplex PCR, and its TCRdb copy is limited to in-frame clones, with some not included. This table has over 30,000 clones, around 89% appearing once. The receptor was isolated from a female donor with multiple sclerosis, enrolled in a pregnancy study. The source material was CD8+ T cells from peripheral blood mononuclear cells, sampled in the third trimester of pregnancy. V usage is TRBV27 and J usage is TRBJ2-2; D might be TRBD1 (6 bases). Written as DNA, the CDR3 is TGTGCCAGCAGTTCCCACTGGACAGCGGTCACCGGGGAGCTGTTTTTT. The encoded protein is CASSSHWTAVTGELFF.